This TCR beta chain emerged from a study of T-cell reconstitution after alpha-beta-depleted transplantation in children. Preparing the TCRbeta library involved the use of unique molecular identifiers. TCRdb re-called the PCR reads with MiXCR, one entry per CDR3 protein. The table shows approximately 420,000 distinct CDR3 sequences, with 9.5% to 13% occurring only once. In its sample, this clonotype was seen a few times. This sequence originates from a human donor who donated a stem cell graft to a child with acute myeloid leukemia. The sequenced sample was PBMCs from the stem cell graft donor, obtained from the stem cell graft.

The DNA for the CDR3 is TGTGCCACCTGGGGGCTACGGACTGAAGCTTTCTTT. It yields the protein CATWGLRTEAFF. The chain employs TRBV27 and TRBJ1-1, with D possibly matching TRBD1 (6 bases). CDR1 is MNHEY and CDR2 is SMNVEV in the germline V gene (reference sequence). V lost 10 bases to trimming and J lost 5 bases, with 14 bases between them. The length of the CDR3 is 12 residues.